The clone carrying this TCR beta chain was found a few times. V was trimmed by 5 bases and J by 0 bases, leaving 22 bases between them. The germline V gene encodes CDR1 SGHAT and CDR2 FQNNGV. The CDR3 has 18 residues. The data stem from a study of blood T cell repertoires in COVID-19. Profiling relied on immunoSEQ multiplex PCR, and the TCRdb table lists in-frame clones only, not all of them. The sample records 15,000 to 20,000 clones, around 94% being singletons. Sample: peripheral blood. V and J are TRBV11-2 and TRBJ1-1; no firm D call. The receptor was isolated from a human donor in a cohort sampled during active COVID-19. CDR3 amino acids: CASSPRSPRGPMNTEAFF. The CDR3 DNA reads TGTGCCAGCAGCCCAAGATCACCCAGAGGTCCCATGAACACTGAAGCTTTCTTT. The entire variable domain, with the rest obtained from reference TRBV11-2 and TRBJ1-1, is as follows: EAGVAQSPRYKIIEKRQSVAFWCNPISGHATLYWYQQILGQGPKLLIQFQNNGVVDDSQLPKDRFSAERLKGVDSTLKIQPAKLEDSAVYLCASSPRSPRGPMNTEAFFGQGTRLTVV.